Below, 3 T cell receptor beta chains from the same sample are listed, as sequenced in a study of immune evolution from preneoplasia to lung adenocarcinoma. Using immunoSEQ multiplex PCR, the repertoire was profiled, and TCRdb retains in-frame clones only, with some absent. The sample has approximately 5,700 clones, approximately 71% seen once. The source material was FFPE adjacent normal lung tissue. These receptors were obtained from a person of 80 years or more with lung adenocarcinoma.

The V call is TRBV6-5, the J call TRBJ2-7; weak D call: TRBD2 (6 bases). Between the trimmed V and J ends, which lost 3 bases and 6 bases, there was a span of 12 bases. Germline values: CDR1 MNHEY, CDR2 SVGAGI. The CDR3 totals 13 residues. CDR3 in amino acids: CASSYNLRGEQYF. For the CDR3, the DNA is TGTGCCAGCAGTTATAATTTGCGGGGCGAGCAGTACTTC.

This sequence joins TRBV2 and TRBJ2-3; D is unresolved. The CDR3 is 13 amino acids. CDR1 SNHLY and CDR2 FYNNEI come from the germline V gene. Trimming pared 6 bases from V and 4 bases from J, leaving 11 bases between. The CDR3 bases are TGTGCCAGCAGGCCCGCTAGTTCAGATACGCAGTATTTT. Its translation is CASRPASSDTQYF.

The genes are TRBV27 and TRBJ1-3; D gene uncertain. Germline V lookup: CDR1 MNHEY, CDR2 SMNVEV (reference sequence). V dropped 2 bases and J dropped 2 bases, with 10 bases sitting between them. This CDR3 has 15 amino acids. The CDR3 DNA follows: TGTGCCAGCAGTTTAAGCCGGGCTACTGGAAACACCATATATTTT. Its translation is CASSLSRATGNTIYF.